The entry below describes one T cell receptor beta chain. The entry originates in a study of cytomegalovirus exposure and HLA in healthy donors. It was with 60 Vbeta and 13 Jbeta primers that the PCR ran. Sequencing was performed with immunoSEQ multiplex PCR; in TCRdb, only in-frame clones are kept and a portion is missing. The data show under 250,000 clones, over 80% seen once. CDR3 length: 13 amino acids. The germline CDR1 and CDR2 sequences are SGHTA and FQGNSA. V lost 3 bases and J 1 base, leaving 6 bases between the germline ends. Sequencing was done on a sample of PBMCs. The receptor was isolated from a man aged 35 to 55 in good health and CMV-seropositive. This sequence joins TRBV7-2 and TRBJ1-1, with D tentatively TRBD1 (6 bases). The CDR3 spells CASSLDRNTEAFF. For the CDR3, the DNA is TGTGCCAGCAGCTTGGACAGGAACACTGAAGCTTTCTTT.